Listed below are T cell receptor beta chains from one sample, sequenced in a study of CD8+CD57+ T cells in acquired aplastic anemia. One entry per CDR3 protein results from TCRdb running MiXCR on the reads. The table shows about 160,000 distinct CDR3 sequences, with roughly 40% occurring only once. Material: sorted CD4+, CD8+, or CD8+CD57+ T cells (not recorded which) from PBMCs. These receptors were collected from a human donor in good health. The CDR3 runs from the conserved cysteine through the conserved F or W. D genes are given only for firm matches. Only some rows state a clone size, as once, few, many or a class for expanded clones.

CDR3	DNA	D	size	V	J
CASSLVQTDTQYF	TGTGCCAGCAGTTTAGTCCAGACAGATACGCAGTATTTT	-	few	TRBV12-3/TRBV12-4	TRBJ2-3
CASSEITGRALHF	TGTGCCAGCAGTGAAATAACTGGACGGGCCCTCCACTTT	-	-	TRBV25-1	TRBJ1-6
CASSLAGARGTEAFF	TGTGCCAGCAGCTTAGCGGGGGCGAGAGGAACTGAAGCTTTCTTT	-	many	TRBV11-1	TRBJ1-1
CSALRRENQYF	TGCAGTGCTCTTAGACGGGAAAACCAGTACTTC	-	many	TRBV20-1	TRBJ2-5
CATSRAGTDEKLFF	TGTGCCACCAGCCGTGCCGGGACAGACGAAAAACTGTTTTTT	TRBD1	many	TRBV15	TRBJ1-4
CASSDRGSPVETQYF	TGTGCCAGCAGTGACCGGGGGTCCCCCGTAGAGACCCAGTACTTC	-	many	TRBV2	TRBJ2-5
CASLFRASSSYSNQPQHF	TGTGCCAGTTTGTTCCGTGCTTCTTCGTCTTATAGCAATCAGCCCCAGCATTTT	-	many	TRBV19	TRBJ1-5
CASSSMTSGVYEQYF	TGTGCCAGCAGCTCAATGACTAGCGGGGTCTACGAGCAGTACTTC	TRBD2	many	TRBV7-6	TRBJ2-7
CASSGPGTGVEQYF	TGCGCCAGCAGCGGCCCCGGGACAGGGGTCGAGCAGTACTTC	TRBD1	-	TRBV4-1	TRBJ2-7
CAIKTSGSAYEQYF	TGTGCCATCAAAACTAGCGGGAGCGCCTACGAGCAGTACTTC	TRBD2	-	TRBV10-3	TRBJ2-7
CASSGHGQVSYEQYF	TGTGCCAGCAGTGGTCACGGACAGGTGTCCTACGAGCAGTACTTC	TRBD1	-	TRBV25-1	TRBJ2-7
CAISENQGRDSPLHF	TGTGCCATCAGTGAAAACCAGGGGCGGGATTCACCCCTCCACTTT	-	-	TRBV10-3	TRBJ1-6
CAWSLGFSTDTQYF	TGTGCCTGGAGTTTGGGCTTTAGCACAGATACGCAGTATTTT	-	-	TRBV30	TRBJ2-3
CAIGEPRTVQYF	TGTGCCATCGGTGAGCCAAGGACAGTACAGTACTTC	-	-	TRBV10-3	TRBJ2-7
CASGGARTDTQYF	TGTGCCAGCGGGGGGGCTCGCACAGATACGCAGTATTTT	-	few	TRBV2	TRBJ2-3
CASSLTDGLAYEQYF	TGCGCCAGCAGCTTGACCGACGGGTTAGCCTACGAGCAGTACTTC	-	many	TRBV5-1	TRBJ2-7